The source of this T cell receptor (beta chain) is a study of OX40 agonist ivuxolimab in advanced cancers. CDR3 size: 14 residues. The V gene lost 2 bases and the J gene lost 2 bases, with 10 bases spanning the gap. Germline lookup yields CDR1 MNHEY and CDR2 SMNVEV (reference sequence). Of note for this clone: What it binds is not known.

Study results and limitations: Partial responders dosed at 0.1-3.0 mg/kg displayed clonal expansion ranking among the lowest.

Sequenced by immunoSEQ multiplex PCR; TCRdb stores in-frame clones only, minus some. This sample has tens of thousands of clones, with roughly 93% found just once. The TCR was taken from an adult with an advanced solid tumor such as melanoma, head and neck, liver or kidney cancer. J is TRBJ2-7 and V is TRBV27; D is perhaps TRBD2 (6 bases). This sample comprised CD4+ or CD8+ T cells sorted from blood, obtained in a trial of the OX40 agonist ivuxolimab. CDR3 protein: CASSLLGGAYEQYF. Written as DNA, the CDR3 is TGTGCCAGCAGTTTACTCGGAGGGGCCTACGAGCAGTACTTC.